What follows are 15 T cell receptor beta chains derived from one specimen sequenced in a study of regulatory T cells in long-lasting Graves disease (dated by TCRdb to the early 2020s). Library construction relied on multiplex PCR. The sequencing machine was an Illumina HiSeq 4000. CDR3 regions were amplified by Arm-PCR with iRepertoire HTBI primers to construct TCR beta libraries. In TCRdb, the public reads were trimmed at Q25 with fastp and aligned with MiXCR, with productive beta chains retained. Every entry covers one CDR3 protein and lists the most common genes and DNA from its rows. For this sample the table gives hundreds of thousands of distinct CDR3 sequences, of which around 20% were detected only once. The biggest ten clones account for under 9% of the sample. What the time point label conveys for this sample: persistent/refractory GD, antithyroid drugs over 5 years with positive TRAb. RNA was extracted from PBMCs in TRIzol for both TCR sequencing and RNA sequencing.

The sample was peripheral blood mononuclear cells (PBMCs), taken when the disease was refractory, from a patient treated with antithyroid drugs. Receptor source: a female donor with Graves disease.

CDR3 sequence: CASSHKSVIAGSYQQYF. The DNA for the CDR3 is TGTGCCAGCAGCCACAAGTCGGTAATAGCGGGATCTTACCAGCAGTACTTC. V usage is TRBV14 and J usage is TRBJ2-7; TRBD2 matches at 8 bases. The germline V gene encodes CDR1 SGHDN and CDR2 FVKESK. This CDR3 is 17 amino acids long. Unmatched junction bases numbered 18, after V lost 3 bases and J lost 8 bases.

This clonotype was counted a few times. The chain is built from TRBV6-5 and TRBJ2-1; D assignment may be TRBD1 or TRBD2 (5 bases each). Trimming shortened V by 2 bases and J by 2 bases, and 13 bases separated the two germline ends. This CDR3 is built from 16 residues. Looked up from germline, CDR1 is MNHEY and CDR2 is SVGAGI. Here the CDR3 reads CASSYEGQRAYNEQFF. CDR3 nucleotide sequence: TGTGCCAGCAGTTACGAGGGGCAAAGAGCCTACAATGAGCAGTTCTTC.

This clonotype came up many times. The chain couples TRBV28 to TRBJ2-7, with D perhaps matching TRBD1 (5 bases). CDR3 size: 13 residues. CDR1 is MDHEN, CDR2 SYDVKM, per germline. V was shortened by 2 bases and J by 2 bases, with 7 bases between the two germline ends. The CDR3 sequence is CASSLETAYEQYF. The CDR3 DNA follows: TGTGCCAGCAGTTTAGAGACAGCCTACGAGCAGTACTTC.

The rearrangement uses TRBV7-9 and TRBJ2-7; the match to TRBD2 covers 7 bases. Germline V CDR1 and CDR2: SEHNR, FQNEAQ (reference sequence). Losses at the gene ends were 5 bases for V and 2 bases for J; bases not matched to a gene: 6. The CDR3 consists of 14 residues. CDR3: CASSPGGTTYEQYF. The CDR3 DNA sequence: TGTGCCAGCAGCCCCGGGGGGACGACCTACGAGCAGTACTTC.

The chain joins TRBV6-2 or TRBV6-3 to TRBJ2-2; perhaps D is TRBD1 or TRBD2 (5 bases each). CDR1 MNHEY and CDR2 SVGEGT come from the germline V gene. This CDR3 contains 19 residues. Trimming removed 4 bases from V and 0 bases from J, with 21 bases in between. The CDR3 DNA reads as TGTGCCAGCAGTTCCCTCCCGGGACGTCGAGGCACGAACACCGGGGAGCTGTTTTTT. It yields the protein CASSSLPGRRGTNTGELFF.

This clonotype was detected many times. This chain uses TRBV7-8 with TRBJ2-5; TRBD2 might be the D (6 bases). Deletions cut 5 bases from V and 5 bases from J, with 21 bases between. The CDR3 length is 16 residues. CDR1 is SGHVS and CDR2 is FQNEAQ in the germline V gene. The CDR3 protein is CASSHRDFGGTETQYF. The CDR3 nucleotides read TGTGCCAGCAGCCACCGGGATTTCGGCGGGACCGAGACCCAGTACTTC.

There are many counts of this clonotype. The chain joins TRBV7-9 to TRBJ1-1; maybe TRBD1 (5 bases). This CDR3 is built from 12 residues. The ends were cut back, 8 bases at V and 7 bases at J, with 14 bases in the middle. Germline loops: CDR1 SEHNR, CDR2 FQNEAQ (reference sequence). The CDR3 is CASERGRNEAFF. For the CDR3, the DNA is TGTGCCAGCGAGCGGGGACGGAATGAAGCTTTCTTT.

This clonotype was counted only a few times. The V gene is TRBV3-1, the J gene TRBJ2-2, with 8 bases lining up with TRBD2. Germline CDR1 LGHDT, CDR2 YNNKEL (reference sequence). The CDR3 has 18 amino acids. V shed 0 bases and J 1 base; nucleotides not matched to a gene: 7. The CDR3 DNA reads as TGTGCCAGCAGCCAAGATCTGGAAGCGGGGGTGAACACCGGGGAGCTGTTTTTT. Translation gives CASSQDLEAGVNTGELFF.

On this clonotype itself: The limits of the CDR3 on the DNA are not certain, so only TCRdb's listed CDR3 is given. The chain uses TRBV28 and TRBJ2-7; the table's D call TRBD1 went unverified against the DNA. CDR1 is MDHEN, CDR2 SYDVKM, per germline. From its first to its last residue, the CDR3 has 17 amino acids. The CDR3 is CASSSSTGVDLSYEQYF.

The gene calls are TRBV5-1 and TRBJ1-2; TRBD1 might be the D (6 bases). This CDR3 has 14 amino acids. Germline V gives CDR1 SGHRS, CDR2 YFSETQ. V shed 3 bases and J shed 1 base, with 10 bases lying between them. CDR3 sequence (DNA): TGCGCCAGCAGCTCCTGGGGGCGTAACTATGGCTACACCTTC. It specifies CASSSWGRNYGYTF.

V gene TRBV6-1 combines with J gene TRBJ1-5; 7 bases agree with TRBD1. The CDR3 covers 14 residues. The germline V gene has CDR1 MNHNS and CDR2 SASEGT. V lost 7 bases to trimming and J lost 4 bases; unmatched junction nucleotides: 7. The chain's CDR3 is CASTQGQINQPQHF. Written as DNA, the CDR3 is TGTGCCAGCACCCAGGGACAGATAAATCAGCCCCAGCATTTT.

CDR3 bases: TGTGCTAGTCGCCGAATAGCGGGAGGGCTACTTATCGTCCACGAGCAGTACTTC. It specifies CASRRIAGGLLIVHEQYF. The V and J genes are TRBV12-5 and TRBJ2-7; 11 bases agree with TRBD2. CDR3 length: 18 amino acids. Germline V CDR1 and CDR2: LGHNT, FRNRAP. J was trimmed by 5 bases and V by 8 bases; bases with no gene match: 20.

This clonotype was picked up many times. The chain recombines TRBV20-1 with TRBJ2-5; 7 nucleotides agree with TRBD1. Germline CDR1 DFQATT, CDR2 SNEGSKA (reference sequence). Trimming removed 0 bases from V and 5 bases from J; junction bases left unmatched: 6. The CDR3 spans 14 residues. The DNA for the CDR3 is TGCAGTGCTAGAGATTGGGGGACAGAGGAGACCCAGTACTTC. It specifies CSARDWGTEETQYF.

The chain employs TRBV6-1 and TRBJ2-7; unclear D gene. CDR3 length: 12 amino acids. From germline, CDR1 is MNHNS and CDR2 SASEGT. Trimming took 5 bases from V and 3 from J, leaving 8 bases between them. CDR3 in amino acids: CASSIFLYEQYF. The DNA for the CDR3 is TGTGCCAGCAGTATTTTCCTCTACGAGCAGTACTTC.

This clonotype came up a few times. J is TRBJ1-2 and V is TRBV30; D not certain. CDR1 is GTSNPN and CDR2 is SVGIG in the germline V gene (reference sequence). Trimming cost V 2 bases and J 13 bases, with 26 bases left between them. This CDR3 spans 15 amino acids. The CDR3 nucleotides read TGTGCCTGGAGTCCGATCCTCCGGGCTACTATGGCTAGCACCTTC. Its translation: CAWSPILRATMASTF.